Sequencing of this T cell receptor (beta chain) was carried out in a study of OX40 agonist ivuxolimab in advanced cancers. Findings of the study overall: Relatively little clonal expansion, among the lowest observed, appeared in partial responders at 0.1-3.0 mg/kg.

This clone appeared a few times. What it binds is unknown. Germline CDR1 and CDR2: SGHDT and YYEEEE. Trimming removed 0 bases from V and 0 bases from J; junction bases left unmatched: 5. The CDR3 has 17 residues. Data came from immunoSEQ multiplex PCR; TCRdb stores just in-frame clones and leaves some out. Of 50,000 or so clones listed, 65% to 85% were seen once; the top ten hold roughly 4.4%. This clonotype was obtained from an adult with an advanced solid tumor such as melanoma, head and neck, liver or kidney cancer. This chain connects TRBV5-6 to TRBJ2-2, with 7 nucleotides matching TRBD1. This sample comprised CD4+ or CD8+ T cells sorted from blood, obtained in a trial of the OX40 agonist ivuxolimab. CDR3 DNA sequence: TGTGCCAGCAGCTTGGCCGGGACAGTCACGAACACCGGGGAGCTGTTTTTT. Protein product: CASSLAGTVTNTGELFF.